The 25 T cell receptor beta chains in this list originate from one sample, sequenced in a study of blood T cell repertoires in COVID-19. Libraries were prepared by immunoSEQ multiplex PCR; TCRdb keeps only in-frame clonotypes and omits some of them. The sample carries under 300,000 clones, roughly nine tenths recorded once. The source material was peripheral blood. The receptors were gathered from a woman aged 25-40 years with COVID-19, enrolled during active disease.

This clone was counted a few times. The junction departs from germline at one end; a sequencing error may be responsible. The chain employs TRBV2 and TRBJ1-4; D unclear. CDR1 is SNHLY and CDR2 is FYNNEI in the germline V gene. This CDR3 comprises 11 residues. CDR3 DNA sequence: TGTGCCCTAAGGGAGGGTGAAAACCTGTTTTTT. It specifies CALREGENLFF.

This chain uses TRBV6-2 or TRBV6-3 with TRBJ1-5, with a weak D call TRBD1 (6 bases). Trimming removed 0 bases at V and 3 bases at J, with 15 bases between. The CDR3 has 17 amino acids. Germline-derived CDR1 and CDR2 are MNHEY and SVGEGT. Written as DNA, the CDR3 is TGTGCCAGCAGTTACTCATTGAGGGGGACACTCAATCAGCCCCAGCATTTT. Translating gives CASSYSLRGTLNQPQHF.

CDR3 DNA sequence: TGTGCCAGCAGCTCCATGGGAGCTAACTATGGCTACACCTTC. Its translation: CASSSMGANYGYTF. The chain recombines TRBV5-6 with TRBJ1-2; D gene ambiguous. Germline CDR1 is SGHDT and CDR2 is YYEEEE. V dropped 3 bases and J dropped 0 bases, with 9 bases sitting between them. The CDR3 contains 14 residues.

The table lists this clone with a few counts. CDR3 nucleotides: TGTGCCAGCAGCCCTGGGACAGGGCAGTCTTTCTTT. This sequence encodes CASSPGTGQSFF. The chain uses TRBV9 and TRBJ1-1, with 9 bases identical to TRBD1. J gave up 12 bases and V 4 bases, and 7 bases lay outside the gene matches. There are 12 residues in the CDR3. The germline CDR1 and CDR2 sequences are SGDLS and YYNGEE.

This chain links TRBV6-5 with TRBJ1-2, with D maybe TRBD1 (6 bases). Germline V gene lookup returns CDR1 MNHEY and CDR2 SVGAGI. V shed 6 bases and J shed 6 bases, with 14 bases lying between them. This CDR3 spans 13 amino acids. The CDR3 reads CASSFVNRDGYTF. CDR3 in DNA: TGTGCCAGCAGCTTCGTTAACAGGGATGGCTACACCTTC.

This clone was observed a single time. This chain joins TRBV4-1 and TRBJ2-2, with unresolved D. Germline V lookup: CDR1 MGHRA, CDR2 YSYEKL. Between the trimmed V and J ends, which lost 1 base and 0 bases, there was a span of 3 bases. This CDR3 is built from 14 residues. The CDR3: CASSQVTNTGELFF. CDR3 bases: TGCGCCAGCAGCCAAGTAACGAACACCGGGGAGCTGTTTTTT.

The J gene is TRBJ1-6, the V gene TRBV10-2; 7 bases line up with TRBD1. Per the germline V gene, CDR1 is WSHSY and CDR2 is SAAADI. V dropped 7 bases and J dropped 14; count of bases not matched to a gene: 11. The CDR3 totals 13 residues. CDR3 amino acids: CASTMDRLLALHF. The CDR3 nucleotides are TGCGCCAGCACCATGGACAGGTTGTTAGCCCTCCACTTT.

The chain has TRBV2 and TRBJ1-6; D may be TRBD1 (5 bases). Germline-derived CDR1 and CDR2 are SNHLY and FYNNEI. The V and J ends lost 6 bases and 7 bases respectively, with 7 bases between them. The CDR3 covers 12 residues. The CDR3 region is CASSGGNSPLHF. CDR3 DNA: TGTGCCAGCAGCGGGGGAAATTCACCCCTCCACTTT.

CDR3 DNA sequence: TGTGCCTGGAGGACAGGCGCTGGCACAGATACGCAGTATTTT. Its protein is CAWRTGAGTDTQYF. The rearrangement uses TRBV30 and TRBJ2-3; D is perhaps TRBD1 (6 bases). The CDR3 has 14 residues. The germline CDR1 and CDR2 sequences are GTSNPN and SVGIG (reference sequence). V lost 3 bases and J 1 base, leaving 11 bases between the germline ends.

This clone is a singleton in its sample. The rearrangement uses TRBV9 and TRBJ1-1; 9 nucleotides agree with TRBD1. V shed 2 bases, J shed 8 bases, and the junction held 7 bases outside the gene matches. The CDR3 consists of 14 residues. Looked up from germline, CDR1 is SGDLS and CDR2 is YYNGEE. CDR3 protein: CASSVLQGASEAFF. DNA for the CDR3: TGTGCCAGCAGCGTGCTACAGGGGGCGTCAGAAGCTTTCTTT.

CDR3 sequence: CASRTLAGYEQYF. The CDR3 nucleotides read TGTGCCAGCAGAACACTAGCGGGGTACGAGCAGTACTTC. The V gene is TRBV27, the J gene TRBJ2-7; 10 bases match TRBD2. V trimming: 6 bases; J trimming: 4 bases; junction bases outside the gene matches: 3. The CDR3 consists of 13 residues. Germline V CDR1 and CDR2: MNHEY, SMNVEV (reference sequence).

This chain uses TRBV4-1 with TRBJ1-6; D may be TRBD1 (5 bases). The germline CDR1 and CDR2 sequences are MGHRA and YSYEKL. V was clipped by 9 bases and J by 7 bases, with 16 bases between them. The CDR3 extends over 14 amino acids. The CDR3 region is CASQGGEDNSPLHF. CDR3 bases: TGCGCCAGTCAGGGAGGGGAGGACAATTCACCCCTCCACTTT.

The chain carries TRBV5-1 and TRBJ1-3; TRBD1 might be the D (6 bases). Trimming stripped 3 bases from V and 8 bases from J, with 18 bases between. Germline V lookup: CDR1 SGHRS, CDR2 YFSETQ. The CDR3 spans 15 residues. The CDR3 DNA follows: TGCGCCAGCAGCTCCTCCGGGACACGAGGAGACACCATATATTTT. Residues: CASSSSGTRGDTIYF. Combining the CDR3 with reference TRBV5-1 and TRBJ1-3 gives the whole variable domain KAGVTQTPRYLIKTRGQQVTLSCSPISGHRSVSWYQQTPGQGLQFLFEYFSETQRNKGNFPGRFSGRQFSNSRSEMNVSTLELGDSALYLCASSSSGTRGDTIYFGEGSWLTVV.

The chain joins TRBV25-1 to TRBJ2-1; D not resolved. The V and J ends lost 7 bases and 3 bases respectively, with 16 bases between them. The CDR3 contains 15 residues. Per germline, CDR1 MGHDK and CDR2 SYGVNS. CDR3 in amino acids: CASILETPLYNEQFF. The CDR3 nucleotides read TGTGCCAGCATTCTCGAAACACCTCTCTACAATGAGCAGTTCTTC.

V and J are TRBV10-3 and TRBJ2-7, with 7 bases lining up with TRBD2. V gave up 4 bases and J gave up 2 bases; unmatched junction bases: 8. There are 15 residues in the CDR3. Germline CDR1 and CDR2: ENHRY and SYGVKD. CDR3 nucleotides: TGTGCCATCAGTGGGGCTAGCGGAAGTACCTACGAGCAGTACTTC. As protein: CAISGASGSTYEQYF.

This sequence joins TRBV9 and TRBJ2-7, with a weak D call TRBD1 (6 bases). CDR3 length equals 13 residues. With 4 bases removed from V and 5 bases from J, the gap between germline ends came to 13 bases. CDR1 and CDR2 (germline): SGDLS, YYNGEE. CDR3: CASSPMAGDEQYF. CDR3 nucleotide sequence: TGTGCCAGCAGCCCCATGGCAGGGGACGAGCAGTACTTC.

This clone appeared once. The CDR3 sequence: CAKGQGSSYEQYF. The CDR3, as DNA: TGTGCCAAGGGACAGGGGAGCTCCTACGAGCAGTACTTC. The V and J genes are TRBV2 and TRBJ2-7; TRBD1 agrees at 10 bases. The CDR3 has 13 residues. Germline V lookup: CDR1 SNHLY, CDR2 FYNNEI. J was trimmed by 0 bases and V by 10 bases; bases with no gene match: 3.

CDR3 bases: TGTGCCAGCAGTGAATTCGAGACAGGGAGAACCGGGGAGCTGTTTTTT. Residues: CASSEFETGRTGELFF. The J gene is TRBJ2-2, the V gene TRBV25-1; 7 nucleotides line up with TRBD1. The CDR3 runs to 16 residues. J was trimmed by 5 bases and V by 1 base; bases with no gene match: 7. Germline CDR1 MGHDK, CDR2 SYGVNS.

CDR3 nucleotides: TGTGCCAGCTTGGGCGCCACCGGGACAGGCCGTTCATATGGCTACACCTTC. Its translation: CASLGATGTGRSYGYTF. The gene calls are TRBV27 and TRBJ1-2; 8 nucleotides agree with TRBD1. This CDR3 is built from 17 residues. Trimming cost V 8 bases and J 5 bases; bases outside gene matches: 19. Germline-derived CDR1 and CDR2 are MNHEY and SMNVEV (reference sequence).

The chain uses TRBV19 and TRBJ2-7; tentatively, D is TRBD1 (5 bases). Trimming took 1 base from V and 3 from J, leaving 10 bases between them. Germline values: CDR1 LNHDA, CDR2 SQIVND (reference sequence). CDR3 length: 14 amino acids. CDR3: CASSIGDRDYEQYF. The CDR3 DNA sequence: TGTGCCAGTAGTATAGGAGACAGAGACTACGAGCAGTACTTC. The entire variable domain, with the rest obtained from reference TRBV19 and TRBJ2-7, is as follows: DGGITQSPKYLFRKEGQNVTLSCEQNLNHDAMYWYRQDPGQGLRLIYYSQIVNDFQKGDIAEGYSVSREKKESFPLTVTSAQKNPTAFYLCASSIGDRDYEQYFGPGTRLTVT.

This rearrangement joins TRBV20-1 to TRBJ1-6; no reliable D call. The CDR3 spans 15 residues. With 6 bases removed from V and 7 bases from J, the gap between germline ends came to 19 bases. Germline assignment: CDR1 DFQATT and CDR2 SNEGSKA (reference sequence). The CDR3 bases are TGCAGTGCAAGTACCACTCCCCTCGTCAATTCACCCCTCCACTTT. Translation gives CSASTTPLVNSPLHF.

This clone is a singleton in its sample. The chain uses TRBV5-6 and TRBJ2-7; 11 bases line up with TRBD2. The germline gives CDR1 SGHDT, CDR2 YYEEEE. This CDR3 region has 15 residues. Trimming removed 4 bases from V and 3 bases from J; junction bases left unmatched: 6. In DNA, the CDR3 is TGTGCCAGCAGCCCGCTACTAGCGGGGGTCTACGAGCAGTACTTC. Protein sequence: CASSPLLAGVYEQYF.

The rearrangement links TRBV12-5 to TRBJ2-5, with D perhaps matching TRBD2 (5 bases). V lost 1 base to trimming and J lost 2 bases, with 8 bases between them. The CDR3 has 14 amino acids. Germline-derived CDR1 and CDR2 are LGHNT and FRNRAP. The CDR3 DNA reads as TGTGCTAGTGGTTTGGCTCGAGGGCAAGAGACCCAGTACTTC. The encoded protein is CASGLARGQETQYF.

The chain joins TRBV21-1 to TRBJ1-6; the table's D gene call, TRBD1, was not cross checked with the DNA. TRBV21-1 represents a pseudogene. The CDR3 totals 14 residues. The CDR3 nucleotides are TGTGCCAGCAGGGACAGCTCCTATAATTCACCCCTCCACTTT. This gives the protein CASRDSSYNSPLHF.

This clone was recorded a few times. V usage is TRBV4-2 and J usage is TRBJ1-1; D remains unclear. V lost 2 bases to trimming and J lost 5 bases, with 6 bases between them. The CDR3 totals 12 residues. Germline V gene lookup returns CDR1 LGHNA and CDR2 YNFKEQ. CDR3 in amino acids: CASSQKSTEAFF. The DNA of the CDR3 is TGTGCCAGCAGCCAAAAATCGACTGAAGCTTTCTTT.